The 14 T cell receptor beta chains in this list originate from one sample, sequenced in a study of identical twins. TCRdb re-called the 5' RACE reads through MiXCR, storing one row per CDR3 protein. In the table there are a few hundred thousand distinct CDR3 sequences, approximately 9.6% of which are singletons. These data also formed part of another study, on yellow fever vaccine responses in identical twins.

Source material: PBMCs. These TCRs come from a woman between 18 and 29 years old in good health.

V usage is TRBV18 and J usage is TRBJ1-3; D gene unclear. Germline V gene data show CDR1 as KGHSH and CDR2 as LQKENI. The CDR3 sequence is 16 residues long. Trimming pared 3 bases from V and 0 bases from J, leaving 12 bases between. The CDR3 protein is CASSPDRRSSGNTIYF. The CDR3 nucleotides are TGTGCCAGCTCACCCGACCGTCGAAGCTCTGGAAACACCATATATTTT.

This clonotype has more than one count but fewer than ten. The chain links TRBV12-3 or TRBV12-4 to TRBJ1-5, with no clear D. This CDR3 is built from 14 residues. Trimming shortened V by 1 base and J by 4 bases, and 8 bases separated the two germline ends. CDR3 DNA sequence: TGTGCCAGCAGTTTAGAGACGGGGAATCAGCCCCAGCATTTT. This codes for CASSLETGNQPQHF.

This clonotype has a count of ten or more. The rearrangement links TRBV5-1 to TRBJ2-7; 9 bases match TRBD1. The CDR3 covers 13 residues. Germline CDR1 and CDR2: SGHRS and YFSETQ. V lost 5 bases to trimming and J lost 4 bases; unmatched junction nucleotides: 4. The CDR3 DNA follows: TGCGCCAGCAGGGGGACAGGGCGGTACGAGCAGTACTTC. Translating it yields CASRGTGRYEQYF.

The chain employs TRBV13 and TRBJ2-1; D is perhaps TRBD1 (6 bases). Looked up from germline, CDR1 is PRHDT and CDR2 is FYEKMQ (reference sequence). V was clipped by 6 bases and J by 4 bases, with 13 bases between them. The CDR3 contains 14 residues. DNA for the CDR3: TGTGCCAGCAGTCTACCTACAGGGTACAATGAGCAGTTCTTC. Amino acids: CASSLPTGYNEQFF.

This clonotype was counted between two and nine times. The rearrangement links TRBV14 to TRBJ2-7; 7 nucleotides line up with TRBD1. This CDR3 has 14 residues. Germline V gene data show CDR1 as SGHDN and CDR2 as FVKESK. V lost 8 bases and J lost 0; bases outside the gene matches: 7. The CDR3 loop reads CASRRAGGSYEQYF. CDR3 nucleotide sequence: TGTGCCAGCCGCCGGGCAGGGGGCTCCTACGAGCAGTACTTC.

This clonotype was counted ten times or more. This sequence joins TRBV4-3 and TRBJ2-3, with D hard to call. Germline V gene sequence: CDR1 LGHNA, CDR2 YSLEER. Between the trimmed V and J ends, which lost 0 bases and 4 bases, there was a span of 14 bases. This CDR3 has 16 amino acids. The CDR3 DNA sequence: TGCGCCAGCAGCCAAGATGACTCCCTGGGCCCAGATACGCAGTATTTT. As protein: CASSQDDSLGPDTQYF.

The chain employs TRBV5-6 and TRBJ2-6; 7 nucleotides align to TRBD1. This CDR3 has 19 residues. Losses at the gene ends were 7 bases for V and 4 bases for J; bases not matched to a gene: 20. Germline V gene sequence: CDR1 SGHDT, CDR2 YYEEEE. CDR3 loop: CASGTYAGTVPTGANVLTF. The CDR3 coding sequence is TGTGCCAGCGGCACCTACGCCGGGACAGTGCCTACCGGGGCCAACGTCCTGACTTTC.

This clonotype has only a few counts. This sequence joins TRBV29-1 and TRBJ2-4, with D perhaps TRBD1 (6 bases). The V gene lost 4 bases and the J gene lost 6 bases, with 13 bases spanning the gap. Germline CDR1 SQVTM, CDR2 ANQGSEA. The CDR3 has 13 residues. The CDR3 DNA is TGCAGCGTTGTTAGGGACACCTCAAACATTCAGTACTTC. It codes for CSVVRDTSNIQYF.

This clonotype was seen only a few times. The CDR3 region is CASSYERGDYNEQFF. DNA for the CDR3: TGTGCCAGCAGTTACGAGCGGGGGGACTACAATGAGCAGTTCTTC. V and J are TRBV6-2 or TRBV6-3 and TRBJ2-1; 9 bases map to TRBD2. Germline assignment: CDR1 MNHEY and CDR2 SVGEGT. The CDR3 has 15 amino acids. V shed 2 bases and J 3 bases; nucleotides not matched to a gene: 2.

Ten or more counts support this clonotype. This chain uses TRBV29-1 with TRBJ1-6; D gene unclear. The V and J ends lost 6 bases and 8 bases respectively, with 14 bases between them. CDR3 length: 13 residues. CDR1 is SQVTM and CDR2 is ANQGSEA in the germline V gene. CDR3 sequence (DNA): TGCAGCGTCCGCGCTAGCTGGGATTCACCCCTCCACTTT. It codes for CSVRASWDSPLHF.

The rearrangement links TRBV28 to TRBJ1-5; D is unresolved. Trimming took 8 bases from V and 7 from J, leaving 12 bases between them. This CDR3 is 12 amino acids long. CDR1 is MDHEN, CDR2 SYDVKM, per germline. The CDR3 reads CASLMIGQPQHF. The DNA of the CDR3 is TGTGCCAGCTTAATGATCGGGCAGCCCCAGCATTTT.

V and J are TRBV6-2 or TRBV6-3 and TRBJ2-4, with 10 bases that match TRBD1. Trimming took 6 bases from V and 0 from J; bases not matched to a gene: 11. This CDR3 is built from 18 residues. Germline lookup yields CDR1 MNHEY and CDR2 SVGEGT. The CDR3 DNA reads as TGTGCCAGCAGCCCCGGACAGGGGGAACTTCTAGCCAAAAACATTCAGTACTTC. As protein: CASSPGQGELLAKNIQYF.

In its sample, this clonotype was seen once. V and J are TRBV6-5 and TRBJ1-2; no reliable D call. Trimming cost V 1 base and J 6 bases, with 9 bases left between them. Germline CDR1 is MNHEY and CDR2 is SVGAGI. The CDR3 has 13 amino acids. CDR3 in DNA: TGTGCCAGCAGTTACTGGAGATTAGATGGCTACACCTTC. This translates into CASSYWRLDGYTF.

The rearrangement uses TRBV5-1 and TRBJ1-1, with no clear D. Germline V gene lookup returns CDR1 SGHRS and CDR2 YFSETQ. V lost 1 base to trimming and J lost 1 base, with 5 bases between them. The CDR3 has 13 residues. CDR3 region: CASSLQWNTEAFF. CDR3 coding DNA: TGCGCCAGCAGCTTGCAGTGGAACACTGAAGCTTTCTTT.